The 5 T cell receptor beta chains listed next were all sequenced from one sample in a study of spatial heterogeneity in lung cancer. The time point here: sample taken at primary tumor resection. MiXCR was run by TCRdb on the 5' RACE reads, yielding one entry per CDR3 protein. The sample consists of approximately 44,000 distinct CDR3 sequences, roughly 13% of them appearing once. The input for sequencing was PBMCs, taken at surgery. The source of these receptors is a male donor with early-stage non-small cell lung cancer.

The table lists this clonotype with many counts. For the CDR3, the DNA is TGTGCCAGCAGCCAAGACTGGGGAGGTGGTGAAAAACTGTTTTTT. It encodes CASSQDWGGGEKLFF. The chain employs TRBV3-1 and TRBJ1-4; D is undetermined. CDR1 and CDR2 from the germline V gene are LGHDT and YNNKEL (reference sequence). The CDR3 spans 15 residues. Trimming shortened V by 0 bases and J by 7 bases, and 12 bases separated the two germline ends.

The chain has TRBV6-4 and TRBJ2-1; D gene uncertain. The length of the CDR3 is 13 residues. Germline V gene lookup returns CDR1 MRHNA and CDR2 SNTAGT. Trimming took off 3 bases at V and 9 bases at J, with 12 bases between the two ends. CDR3 DNA sequence: TGTGCCAGCAGTGAAAGGCTACTCGGTGAGCAGTTCTTC. It is translated as CASSERLLGEQFF.

This clonotype has more than one count but fewer than ten. This chain joins TRBV28 and TRBJ2-3, with 7 bases lining up with TRBD2. The germline CDR1 and CDR2 sequences are MDHEN and SYDVKM. The CDR3 runs 18 residues. V trimming: 6 bases; J trimming: 4 bases; junction bases outside the gene matches: 19. CDR3 sequence (DNA): TGTGCCAGCAGCTCATACCTGGCGGGAGAAAAGAAAGCAGATACGCAGTATTTT. Protein: CASSSYLAGEKKADTQYF.

The chain has TRBV5-1 and TRBJ2-3; D not certain. V was shortened by 4 bases and J by 1 base, with 13 bases between the two germline ends. The CDR3 runs to 15 residues. The germline V gene has CDR1 SGHRS and CDR2 YFSETQ. CDR3 bases: TGCGCCAGCAGCCCCCAGAATTTTCGCACAGATACGCAGTATTTT. Amino acid sequence: CASSPQNFRTDTQYF.

This clonotype was observed a few times. The gene calls are TRBV12-3 or TRBV12-4 and TRBJ1-1; D gene uncertain. The germline V and J ends were trimmed by 6 bases and 0 bases, with 8 bases remaining between them. The CDR3 loop spans 13 amino acids. CDR3 amino acids: CASRRNMNTEAFF. Here the CDR3 DNA reads TGTGCCAGCAGGCGGAACATGAACACTGAAGCTTTCTTT.